The 18 T cell receptor beta chains listed next were all sequenced from one sample in a study of cytomegalovirus exposure and HLA in healthy donors. Primers: 60 Vbeta forward and 13 Jbeta reverse. The data were produced by immunoSEQ multiplex PCR, yet TCRdb's version contains in-frame clones alone and is incomplete. Of roughly 200,000 clones listed, roughly a tenth are singletons. Material: PBMCs. Receptor source: a woman aged 30 to 39 in good health and CMV-seropositive.

Only a few counts were recorded for this clone. The chain links TRBV9 to TRBJ2-3; TRBD2 agrees at 14 bases. Germline CDR1 and CDR2: SGDLS and YYNGEE. V shed 3 bases and J 4 bases; nucleotides not matched to a gene: 4. The CDR3 has 16 residues. The CDR3 DNA reads as TGTGCCAGCAGCGGAAGACTAGCGGGAGGGCCAGATACGCAGTATTTT. Translation gives CASSGRLAGGPDTQYF.

The chain employs TRBV11-2 and TRBJ1-1; D gene uncertain. Trimming removed 5 bases at V and 0 bases at J, with 13 bases between. The CDR3 contains 15 residues. Germline V gives CDR1 SGHAT, CDR2 FQNNGV. The CDR3 region is CASSPTLTVNTEAFF. The DNA for the CDR3 is TGTGCCAGCAGCCCGACCCTTACAGTGAACACTGAAGCTTTCTTT.

J is TRBJ2-1 and V is TRBV4-1; D is possibly TRBD2 (6 bases). The CDR3 consists of 15 residues. CDR1 is MGHRA, CDR2 YSYEKL, per germline. Trimming cost V 2 bases and J 7 bases, with 15 bases left between them. DNA for the CDR3: TGCGCCAGCAGCCAATCGGGGGTGGGAGCTAATGAGCAGTTCTTC. This encodes CASSQSGVGANEQFF.

This clone has more than one count but fewer than ten. V is TRBV19 and J is TRBJ2-2; tentative D call: TRBD1 (6 bases). Germline lookup yields CDR1 LNHDA and CDR2 SQIVND (reference sequence). Trimming took 1 base from V and 9 from J, leaving 9 bases between them. This CDR3 comprises 13 residues. The CDR3 loop is CASSIVGARELFF. CDR3 DNA: TGTGCCAGTAGTATAGTGGGGGCTAGGGAGCTGTTTTTT.

The table lists this clone with a few counts. The rearrangement joins TRBV7-3 to TRBJ2-5, with D possibly matching TRBD1 (6 bases). Per germline, CDR1 SGHTA and CDR2 FQGTGA. V shed 0 bases and J shed 1 base, with 6 bases lying between them. The CDR3 has 14 amino acids. CDR3 nucleotide sequence: TGTGCCAGCAGCTTAACAGGGGGCCAAGAGACCCAGTACTTC. This translates into CASSLTGGQETQYF.

The chain's CDR3 is CSVEDETGDTQYF. As DNA, the CDR3 is TGCAGCGTTGAAGATGAAACGGGAGATACGCAGTATTTT. The chain has TRBV29-1 and TRBJ2-3; D is ambiguous. The CDR3 is made up of 13 amino acids. CDR1 and CDR2 (germline): SQVTM, ANQGSEA. Trimming cost V 0 bases and J 5 bases, with 9 bases left between them.

This chain connects TRBV7-2 to TRBJ1-1, with D possibly matching TRBD1 (5 bases). The CDR3 loop spans 15 amino acids. Trimming cost V 5 bases and J 4 bases, with 17 bases left between them. Germline loops: CDR1 SGHTA, CDR2 FQGNSA. CDR3 nucleotides: TGTGCCAGCAGCGTTACCCCCGACAGCACCACTGAAGCTTTCTTT. The encoded protein is CASSVTPDSTTEAFF.

Only a few counts were recorded for this clone. The rearrangement uses TRBV9 and TRBJ2-5, with 7 bases identical to TRBD1. CDR3 length equals 15 residues. V shed 4 bases, J shed 5 bases, and the junction held 11 bases outside the gene matches. Germline V gene data show CDR1 as SGDLS and CDR2 as YYNGEE. CDR3 amino acids: CASSWDSDGAETQYF. The CDR3 nucleotides read TGTGCCAGCAGCTGGGACAGTGACGGTGCTGAGACCCAGTACTTC.

The chain carries TRBV5-8 and TRBJ2-7, with TRBD1 matching 9 bases. Germline V CDR1 and CDR2: SGHTS, YDEGEE. Trimming cost V 4 bases and J 1 base; bases outside gene matches: 6. The CDR3 has 15 residues. The CDR3 protein is CASSLLGQGSYEQYF. As DNA, the CDR3 is TGTGCCAGCAGCCTCCTGGGACAGGGATCCTACGAGCAGTACTTC.

This clone was recorded a few times. This chain links TRBV4-2 with TRBJ1-2, with 9 positions matching TRBD1. The CDR3 loop spans 16 amino acids. The V gene's germline CDR1 is LGHNA and CDR2 YNFKEQ. The V gene end was trimmed by 0 bases and the J gene end by 4 bases; junction bases not matched to a gene: 6. The CDR3 sequence: CASSQEPTGGLYGYTF. The CDR3 DNA reads TGTGCCAGCAGCCAAGAGCCTACAGGGGGCCTCTATGGCTACACCTTC.

Only a few counts were recorded for this clone. The chain carries TRBV7-2 and TRBJ1-2; D is unresolved. Germline V gives CDR1 SGHTA, CDR2 FQGNSA. Deletions cut 1 base from V and 8 bases from J, with 11 bases between. The CDR3 covers 13 residues. CDR3 nucleotide sequence: TGTGCCAGCAGCTTAGGAGGGAAATACGGCTACACCTTC. It is translated as CASSLGGKYGYTF.

V gene TRBV29-1 combines with J gene TRBJ2-7; 7 bases agree with TRBD2. CDR3 length equals 14 residues. Germline V CDR1 and CDR2: SQVTM, ANQGSEA. V was clipped by 4 bases and J by 2 bases; unmatched bases: 8. In nucleotides, the CDR3 is TGCAGCGTTGCGAGCAGCGGGATTACCTACGAGCAGTACTTC. Its protein product is CSVASSGITYEQYF.

This sequence joins TRBV7-8 and TRBJ1-1; a weak D match, TRBD1 (5 bases). V lost 6 bases to trimming and J lost 7 bases, with 12 bases between them. Germline lookup yields CDR1 SGHVS and CDR2 FQNEAQ. The CDR3 consists of 12 residues. The CDR3 reads CASSSGRVEAFF. The CDR3 DNA reads TGTGCCAGCAGTTCGGGCAGGGTTGAAGCTTTCTTT.

V usage is TRBV27 and J usage is TRBJ1-5; D unclear. The V end lost 5 bases, the J end lost 6 bases, and 20 bases lay between the germline ends. The CDR3 runs 16 residues. Germline V CDR1 and CDR2: MNHEY, SMNVEV (reference sequence). CDR3 sequence: CASSPHLVSPGQPQHF. Written as DNA, the CDR3 is TGTGCCAGCAGTCCACATCTCGTAAGCCCAGGTCAGCCCCAGCATTTT.

The V and J genes are TRBV4-1 and TRBJ1-2, with 8 bases matching TRBD1. Germline CDR1 reads MGHRA; CDR2 reads YSYEKL. CDR3 length equals 17 residues. J gave up 5 bases and V 1 base, and 12 bases lay outside the gene matches. This chain's CDR3 is CASSQALARGQSYGYTF. Written as DNA, the CDR3 is TGCGCCAGCAGCCAAGCCCTAGCCAGGGGGCAGTCGTATGGCTACACCTTC.

The chain employs TRBV6-5 and TRBJ2-7; D remains ambiguous. The CDR3 contains 12 residues. The ends were cut back, 8 bases at V and 0 bases at J, with 8 bases in the middle. CDR1 is MNHEY, CDR2 SVGAGI, per germline. This CDR3 reads CASQAPSYEQYF. Here the CDR3 DNA reads TGTGCCAGCCAAGCCCCCTCCTACGAGCAGTACTTC.

This clone was observed a handful of times. Written as DNA, the CDR3 is TGTGCCAGCAGTCCACAGGGTTCTGGAAACACCATATATTTT. Residues: CASSPQGSGNTIYF. This chain connects TRBV6-6 to TRBJ1-3; TRBD1 is a possible D gene (6 bases). The ends were cut back, 5 bases at V and 1 base at J, with 9 bases in the middle. This CDR3 comprises 14 residues. Germline assignment: CDR1 MNHNY and CDR2 SVGAGI (reference sequence).

The chain combines TRBV2 with TRBJ2-7; 13 nucleotides align to TRBD2. Germline assignment: CDR1 SNHLY and CDR2 FYNNEI. With 7 bases clipped from V and 6 bases from J, the junction kept 9 bases outside the gene matches. This CDR3 region has 15 residues. The CDR3 spells CASTLTSGRASEQYF. The CDR3 DNA reads TGTGCCAGCACGCTTACTAGCGGGAGGGCGTCCGAGCAGTACTTC.